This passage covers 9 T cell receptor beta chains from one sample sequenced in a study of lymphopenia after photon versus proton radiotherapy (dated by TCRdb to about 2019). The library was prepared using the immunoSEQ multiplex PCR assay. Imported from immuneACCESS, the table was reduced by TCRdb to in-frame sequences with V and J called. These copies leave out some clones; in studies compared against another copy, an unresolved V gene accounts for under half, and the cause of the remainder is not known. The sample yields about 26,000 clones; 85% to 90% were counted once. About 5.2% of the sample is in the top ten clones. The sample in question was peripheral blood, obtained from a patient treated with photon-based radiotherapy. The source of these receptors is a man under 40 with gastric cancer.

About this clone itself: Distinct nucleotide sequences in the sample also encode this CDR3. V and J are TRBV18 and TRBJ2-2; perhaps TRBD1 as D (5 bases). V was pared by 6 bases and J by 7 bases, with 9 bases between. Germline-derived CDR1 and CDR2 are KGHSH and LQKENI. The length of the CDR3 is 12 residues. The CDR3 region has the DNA TGTGCCAGCTCTCCCAGGGACGGGGAGCTGTTTTTT. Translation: CASSPRDGELFF.

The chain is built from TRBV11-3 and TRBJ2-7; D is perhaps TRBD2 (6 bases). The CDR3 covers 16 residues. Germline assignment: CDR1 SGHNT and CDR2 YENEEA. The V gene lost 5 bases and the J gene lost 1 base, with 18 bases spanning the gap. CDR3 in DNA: TGTGCCAGCAGCCGTGTTGGCGGGACGGGATCCTACGAGCAGTACTTC. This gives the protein CASSRVGGTGSYEQYF.

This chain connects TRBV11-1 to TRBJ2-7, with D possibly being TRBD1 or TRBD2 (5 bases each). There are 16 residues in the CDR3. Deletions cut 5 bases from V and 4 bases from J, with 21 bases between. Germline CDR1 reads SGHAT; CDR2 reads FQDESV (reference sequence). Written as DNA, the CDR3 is TGTGCCAGCAGCGACTTAGGGACGGGTCCCCAGTACGAGCAGTACTTC. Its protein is CASSDLGTGPQYEQYF.

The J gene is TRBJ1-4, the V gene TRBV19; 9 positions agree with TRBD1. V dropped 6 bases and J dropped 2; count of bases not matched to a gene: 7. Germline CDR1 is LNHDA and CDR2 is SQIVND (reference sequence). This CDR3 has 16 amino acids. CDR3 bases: TGTGCCAGTAGAGATTACAGGGGGCCGACTAATGAAAAACTGTTTTTT. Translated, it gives CASRDYRGPTNEKLFF.

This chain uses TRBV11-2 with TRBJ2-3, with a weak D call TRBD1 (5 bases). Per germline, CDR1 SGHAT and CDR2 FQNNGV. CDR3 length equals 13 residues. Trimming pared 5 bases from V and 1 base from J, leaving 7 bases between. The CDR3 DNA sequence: TGTGCCAGCAGCGTACAGGGCACAGATACGCAGTATTTT. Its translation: CASSVQGTDTQYF. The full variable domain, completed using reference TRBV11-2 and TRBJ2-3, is EAGVAQSPRYKIIEKRQSVAFWCNPISGHATLYWYQQILGQGPKLLIQFQNNGVVDDSQLPKDRFSAERLKGVDSTLKIQPAKLEDSAVYLCASSVQGTDTQYFGPGTRLTVL.

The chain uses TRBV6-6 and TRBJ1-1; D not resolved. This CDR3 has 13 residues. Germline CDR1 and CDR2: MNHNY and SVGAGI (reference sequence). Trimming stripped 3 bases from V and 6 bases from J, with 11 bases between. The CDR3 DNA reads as TGTGCCAGCAGTTATTTTGGTGAATCTGAAGCTTTCTTT. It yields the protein CASSYFGESEAFF.

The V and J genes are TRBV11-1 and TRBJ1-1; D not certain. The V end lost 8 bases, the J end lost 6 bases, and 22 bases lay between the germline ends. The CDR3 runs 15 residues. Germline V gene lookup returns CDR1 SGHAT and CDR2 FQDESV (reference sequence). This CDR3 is CASGPGLGGSAEAFF. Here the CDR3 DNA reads TGTGCCAGCGGCCCCGGACTGGGAGGATCCGCTGAAGCTTTCTTT.

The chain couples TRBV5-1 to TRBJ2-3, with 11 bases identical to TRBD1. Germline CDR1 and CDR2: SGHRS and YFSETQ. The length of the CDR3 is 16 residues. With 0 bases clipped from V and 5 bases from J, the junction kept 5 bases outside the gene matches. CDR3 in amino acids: CASSLVGTGGEDTQYF. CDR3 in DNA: TGCGCCAGCAGCTTGGTGGGGACAGGGGGTGAAGATACGCAGTATTTT.

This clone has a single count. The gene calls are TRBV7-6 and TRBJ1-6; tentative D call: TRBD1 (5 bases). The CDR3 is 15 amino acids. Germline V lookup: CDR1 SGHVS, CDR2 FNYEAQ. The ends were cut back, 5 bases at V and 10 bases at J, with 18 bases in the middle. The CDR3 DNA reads TGTGCCAGCAGCGAAATCCAGGGAGGGGTGTCACCCCTCCACTTT. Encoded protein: CASSEIQGGVSPLHF. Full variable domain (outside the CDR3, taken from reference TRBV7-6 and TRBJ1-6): GAGVSQSPRYKVTKRGQDVALRCDPISGHVSLYWYRQALGQGPEFLTYFNYEAQQDKSGLPNDRFSAERPEGSISTLTIQRTEQRDSAMYRCASSEIQGGVSPLHFGNGTRLTVT.